The 21 T cell receptor beta chains given below trace back to one sample, sequenced in a study of cytomegalovirus exposure and HLA in healthy donors. Profiled with immunoSEQ multiplex PCR; TCRdb holds only in-frame clones, not every one. This table holds over 110,000 clones, 84% found once. Source material: PBMCs. The receptors originated from a woman between 25 and 40 years old in good health and CMV-seronegative.

This clone has only one observation. The gene calls are TRBV14 and TRBJ1-2; 8 nucleotides agree with TRBD1. Germline CDR1 reads SGHDN; CDR2 reads FVKESK. The CDR3 spans 14 residues. V was pared by 2 bases and J by 2 bases, with 1 base of the junction left unmatched. CDR3 in amino acids: CASSQTGGNYGYTF. DNA for the CDR3: TGTGCCAGCAGCCAAACAGGGGGAAACTATGGCTACACCTTC.

The chain is built from TRBV2 and TRBJ2-6; a possible D gene is TRBD2 (6 bases). The CDR3 has 14 amino acids. V was trimmed by 8 bases and J by 2 bases, leaving 10 bases between them. Germline loops: CDR1 SNHLY, CDR2 FYNNEI. The CDR3 bases are TGTGCCAGCGGAGGGTCCCCTGGGGCCAACGTCCTGACTTTC. Protein product: CASGGSPGANVLTF.

The J gene is TRBJ1-5, the V gene TRBV30; 9 bases are a match to TRBD1. Germline assignment: CDR1 GTSNPN and CDR2 SVGIG (reference sequence). This CDR3 is built from 14 residues. V lost 1 base to trimming and J lost 6 bases; unmatched junction nucleotides: 4. This CDR3 reads CAWSAGTGSQPQHF. CDR3 sequence (DNA): TGTGCCTGGAGTGCTGGGACAGGGAGTCAGCCCCAGCATTTT.

This sequence joins TRBV2 and TRBJ1-1; TRBD1 matches 7 bases. With V trimmed by 2 bases and J by 7 bases, 1 base remained unmatched. Looked up from germline, CDR1 is SNHLY and CDR2 is FYNNEI. The CDR3 consists of 12 residues. CDR3 DNA sequence: TGTGCCAGCAGTGAACAGGGGGGTGAAGCTTTCTTT. As protein: CASSEQGGEAFF.

The chain combines TRBV7-9 with TRBJ1-5; TRBD1 matches at 7 bases. With V trimmed by 5 bases and J by 4 bases, 8 bases remained unmatched. CDR3 length: 15 amino acids. In germline, CDR1 is SEHNR, CDR2 FQNEAQ (reference sequence). Written as DNA, the CDR3 is TGTGCCAGCAGCGCGGAGGGCAGGGGGAATCAGCCCCAGCATTTT. Amino acids: CASSAEGRGNQPQHF.

The genes are TRBV28 and TRBJ1-1; 9 nucleotides agree with TRBD1. This CDR3 is built from 12 residues. V lost 10 bases and J lost 4; bases outside the gene matches: 4. Germline CDR1 and CDR2: MDHEN and SYDVKM. CDR3 in amino acids: CATGQGFTEAFF. The CDR3, as DNA: TGTGCCACCGGACAGGGGTTCACTGAAGCTTTCTTT. Full variable domain (rest looked up from reference TRBV28 and TRBJ1-1): DVKVTQSSRYLVKRTGEKVFLECVQDMDHENMFWYRQDPGLGLRLIYFSYDVKMKEKGDIPEGYSVSREKKERFSLILESASTNQTSMYLCATGQGFTEAFFGQGTRLTVV.

The chain employs TRBV2 and TRBJ1-5; D might be TRBD1 (6 bases). Trimming stripped 6 bases from V and 4 bases from J, with 13 bases between. The CDR3 spans 14 residues. CDR1 is SNHLY and CDR2 is FYNNEI in the germline V gene. This chain's CDR3 is CASRGGAGNQPQHF. CDR3 coding DNA: TGTGCCAGCAGAGGGGGGGCGGGGAATCAGCCCCAGCATTTT.

In the case of this clone: One end of the junction does not line up with germline, which may come from a read error. The rearrangement links TRBV29-1 to TRBJ1-1; D not resolved. The germline CDR1 and CDR2 sequences are SQVTM and ANQGSEA. The CDR3 covers 13 residues. CDR3 in amino acids: CSVGLGLKTEAFF. The DNA of the CDR3 is TGCAGCGTTGGACTGGGTTTGAAGACTGAAGCTTTCTTT.

The rearrangement uses TRBV2 and TRBJ1-2, with 8 nucleotides matching TRBD1. Germline loops: CDR1 SNHLY, CDR2 FYNNEI. With V trimmed by 7 bases and J by 6 bases, 16 bases remained unmatched. CDR3 size: 16 residues. The CDR3, as DNA: TGTGCCAGCACACTTTCCCGGGACAGGATCCGTAATGGCTACACCTTC. It translates to CASTLSRDRIRNGYTF.

The gene calls are TRBV7-2 and TRBJ2-3; possible D gene TRBD2, 5 bases. V dropped 5 bases and J dropped 2 bases, with 8 bases sitting between them. CDR1 is SGHTA, CDR2 FQGNSA, per germline. The CDR3 loop spans 13 amino acids. CDR3 protein: CASSLDYTDTQYF. CDR3 DNA sequence: TGTGCCAGCAGCCTTGACTACACAGATACGCAGTATTTT.

Note on this clone: Its ends do not fully match the called genes, so a read error is possible. This rearrangement joins TRBV7-2 to TRBJ2-7; D may be TRBD1 (5 bases). Looked up from germline, CDR1 is SGHTA and CDR2 is FQGNSA. This CDR3 region has 16 residues. The CDR3 nucleotides read TGTGCCAGCAGCACAATGACAGCCTCCGGAGCTGACGAGCAGTACTTT. This encodes CASSTMTASGADEQYF.

This clone was observed a single time. V usage is TRBV7-9 and J usage is TRBJ2-5; possible D gene TRBD2, 6 bases. This CDR3 region has 15 residues. V dropped 5 bases and J dropped 5 bases, with 18 bases sitting between them. Germline lookup yields CDR1 SEHNR and CDR2 FQNEAQ (reference sequence). DNA for the CDR3: TGTGCCAGCAGCCCGTTCGGGGGTCTGGGGGAGACCCAGTACTTC. As protein: CASSPFGGLGETQYF. Using reference TRBV7-9 and TRBJ2-5 for the parts outside the CDR3, the full variable domain is DTGVSQNPRHKITKRGQNVTFRCDPISEHNRLYWYRQTLGQGPEFLTYFQNEAQLEKSRLLSDRFSAERPKGSFSTLEIQRTEQGDSAMYLCASSPFGGLGETQYFGPGTRLLVL.

The J gene is TRBJ1-2, the V gene TRBV7-2; D ambiguous. This CDR3 has 14 amino acids. V lost 2 bases, J lost 2 bases, and 9 bases lay in between. The V gene's germline CDR1 is SGHTA and CDR2 FQGNSA. The CDR3 region is CASSLLWQNYGYTF. The CDR3 DNA is TGTGCCAGCAGCTTATTATGGCAAAACTATGGCTACACCTTC.

The chain couples TRBV5-1 to TRBJ1-2; possible D gene TRBD1, 5 bases. The germline V gene has CDR1 SGHRS and CDR2 YFSETQ. V was shortened by 4 bases and J by 3 bases, with 7 bases between the two germline ends. CDR3 length: 12 residues. The CDR3 loop is CASSPGYYGYTF. The CDR3 bases are TGCGCCAGCAGCCCAGGGTACTATGGCTACACCTTC.

This clone was seen more than once but under ten times. V usage is TRBV2 and J usage is TRBJ1-5, with D unresolved. Germline V lookup: CDR1 SNHLY, CDR2 FYNNEI. Trimming cost V 9 bases and J 4 bases, with 13 bases left between them. The CDR3 extends over 13 amino acids. The CDR3 DNA follows: TGTGCCAGTATCGAGGCTGAAAATCAGCCCCAGCATTTT. It is translated as CASIEAENQPQHF.

The rearrangement joins TRBV19 to TRBJ2-6; 7 nucleotides match TRBD1. Germline CDR1 reads LNHDA; CDR2 reads SQIVND (reference sequence). The V and J ends lost 8 bases and 0 bases, in that order; junction bases with no gene match: 7. The CDR3 is made up of 16 amino acids. The CDR3 protein is CASWDRRYSGANVLTF. The CDR3 nucleotides read TGTGCCAGTTGGGACAGACGATACTCTGGGGCCAACGTCCTGACTTTC.

This clone was seen a few times. The chain couples TRBV7-6 to TRBJ1-2; the match to TRBD1 covers 7 bases. The V and J ends lost 5 bases and 4 bases, in that order; junction bases with no gene match: 10. The CDR3 consists of 15 residues. In germline, CDR1 is SGHVS, CDR2 FNYEAQ. CDR3 DNA sequence: TGTGCCAGCAGCCCTGGGACAGCCCTGGGCTATGGCTACACCTTC. Protein sequence: CASSPGTALGYGYTF.

The rearrangement links TRBV18 to TRBJ1-1, with 9 bases that match TRBD1. Germline trimming cut 3 bases from V and 5 bases from J; bases unmatched to any gene: 10. This CDR3 is built from 16 residues. CDR1 is KGHSH and CDR2 is LQKENI in the germline V gene. CDR3 amino acids: CASSPPGQGLGTEAFF. CDR3 in DNA: TGTGCCAGCTCACCCCCGGGACAGGGATTAGGGACTGAAGCTTTCTTT.

This chain connects TRBV9 to TRBJ2-1, with TRBD2 matching 11 bases. CDR3 size: 14 residues. The V gene's germline CDR1 is SGDLS and CDR2 YYNGEE. The junction had 8 bases not matched to a gene; V was cut back by 3 bases and J by 12 bases. The chain's CDR3 is CASSGLAGGPGQFF. The DNA of the CDR3 is TGTGCCAGCAGCGGGCTAGCGGGGGGCCCCGGGCAGTTCTTC.

The CDR3 spells CASSYLQGRWTEAFF. The CDR3 DNA is TGTGCCAGTAGTTATTTACAGGGGAGGTGGACTGAAGCTTTCTTT. The chain combines TRBV19 with TRBJ1-1, with 7 bases fitting TRBD1. From germline, CDR1 is LNHDA and CDR2 SQIVND (reference sequence). The CDR3 is 15 amino acids. V lost 5 bases, J lost 5 bases, and 11 bases stayed unmatched.

The chain recombines TRBV5-4 with TRBJ1-2; TRBD1 agrees at 7 bases. Trimming at V came to 4 bases and at J to 8 bases, leaving 8 bases not matched to a gene. Germline values: CDR1 SGHNT, CDR2 YYREEE (reference sequence). CDR3 length: 13 amino acids. CDR3 residues: CASSEGTAEGYTF. The DNA for the CDR3 is TGTGCCAGCAGCGAAGGGACAGCGGAGGGCTACACCTTC.